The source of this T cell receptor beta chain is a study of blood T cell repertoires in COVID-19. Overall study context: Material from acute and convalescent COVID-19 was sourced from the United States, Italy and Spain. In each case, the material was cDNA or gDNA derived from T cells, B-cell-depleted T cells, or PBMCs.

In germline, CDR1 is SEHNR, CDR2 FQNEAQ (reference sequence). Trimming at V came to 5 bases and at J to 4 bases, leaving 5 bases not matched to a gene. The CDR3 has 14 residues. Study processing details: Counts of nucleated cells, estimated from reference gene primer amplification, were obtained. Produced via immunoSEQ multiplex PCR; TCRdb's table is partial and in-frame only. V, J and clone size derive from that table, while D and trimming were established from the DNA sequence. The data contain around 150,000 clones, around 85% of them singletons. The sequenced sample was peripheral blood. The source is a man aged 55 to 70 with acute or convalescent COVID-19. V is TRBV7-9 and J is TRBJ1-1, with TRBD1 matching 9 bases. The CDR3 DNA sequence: TGTGCCAGCAGCGTACAGGGGGCGGGCACTGAAGCTTTCTTT. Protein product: CASSVQGAGTEAFF.